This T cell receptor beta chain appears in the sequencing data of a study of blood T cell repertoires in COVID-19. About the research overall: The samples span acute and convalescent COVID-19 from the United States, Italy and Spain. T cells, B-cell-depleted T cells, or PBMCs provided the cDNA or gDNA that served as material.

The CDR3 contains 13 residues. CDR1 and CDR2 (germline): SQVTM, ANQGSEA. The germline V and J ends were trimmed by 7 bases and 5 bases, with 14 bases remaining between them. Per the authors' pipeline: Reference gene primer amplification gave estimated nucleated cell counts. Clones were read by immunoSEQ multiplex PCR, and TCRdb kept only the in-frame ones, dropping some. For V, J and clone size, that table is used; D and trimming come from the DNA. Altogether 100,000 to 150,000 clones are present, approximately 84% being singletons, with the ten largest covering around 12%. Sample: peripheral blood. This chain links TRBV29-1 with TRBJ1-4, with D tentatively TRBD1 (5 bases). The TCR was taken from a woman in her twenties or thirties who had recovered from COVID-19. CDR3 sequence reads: CSAGARANEKLFF. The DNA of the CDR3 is TGCAGCGCTGGCGCCAGGGCGAATGAAAAACTGTTTTTT.